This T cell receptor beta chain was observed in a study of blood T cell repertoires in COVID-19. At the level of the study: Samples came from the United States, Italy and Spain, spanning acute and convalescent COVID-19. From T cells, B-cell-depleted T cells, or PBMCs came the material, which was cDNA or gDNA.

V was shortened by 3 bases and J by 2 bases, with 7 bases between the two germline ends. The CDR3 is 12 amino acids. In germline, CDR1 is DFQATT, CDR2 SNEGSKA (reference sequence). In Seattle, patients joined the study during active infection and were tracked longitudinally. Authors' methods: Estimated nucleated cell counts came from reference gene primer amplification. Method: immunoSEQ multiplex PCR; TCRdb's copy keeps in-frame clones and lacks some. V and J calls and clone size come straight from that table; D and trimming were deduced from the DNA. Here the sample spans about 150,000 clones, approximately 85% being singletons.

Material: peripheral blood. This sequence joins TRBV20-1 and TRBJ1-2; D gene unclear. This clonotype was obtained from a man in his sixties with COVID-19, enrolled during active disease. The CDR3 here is CSASIMNYGYTF. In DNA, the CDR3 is TGCAGTGCTAGTATAATGAACTATGGCTACACCTTC.